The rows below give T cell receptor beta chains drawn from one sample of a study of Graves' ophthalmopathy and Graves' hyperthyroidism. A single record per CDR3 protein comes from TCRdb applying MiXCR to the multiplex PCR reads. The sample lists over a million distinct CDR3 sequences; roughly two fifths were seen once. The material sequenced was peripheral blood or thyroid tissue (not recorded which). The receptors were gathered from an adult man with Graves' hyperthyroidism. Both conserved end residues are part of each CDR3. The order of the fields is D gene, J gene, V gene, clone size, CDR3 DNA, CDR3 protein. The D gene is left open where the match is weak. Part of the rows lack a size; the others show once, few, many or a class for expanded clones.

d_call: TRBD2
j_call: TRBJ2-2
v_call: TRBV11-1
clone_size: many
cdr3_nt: TGTGCCAGCAGCCCCGGGACTAGCGGGAACGGGGAGCTGTTTTTT
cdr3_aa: CASSPGTSGNGELFF

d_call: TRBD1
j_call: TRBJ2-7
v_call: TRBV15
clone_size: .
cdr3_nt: TGTGCCACCAGTCTCGGACAGGGTCACGAGCAGTACTTC
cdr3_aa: CATSLGQGHEQYF

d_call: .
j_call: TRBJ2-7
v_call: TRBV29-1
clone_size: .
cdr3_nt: TGCAGCGTGTGGCGGGGACAGTACTACGAGCAGTACTTC
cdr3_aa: CSVWRGQYYEQYF

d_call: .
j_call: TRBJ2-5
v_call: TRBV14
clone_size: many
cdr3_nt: TGTGCCAGCAGCCGAGGCATGAGGGAGACCCAGTACTTC
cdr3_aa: CASSRGMRETQYF

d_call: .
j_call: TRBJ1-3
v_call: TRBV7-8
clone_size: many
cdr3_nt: TGTGCCAGCAGCTTAGGGCCAGTACCCAACACCATATATTTT
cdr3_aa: CASSLGPVPNTIYF

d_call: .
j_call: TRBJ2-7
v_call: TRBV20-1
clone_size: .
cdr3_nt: TGCAGTGCTAGTAGACAGGTCTCGACCTCTTACGAGCAGTACTTC
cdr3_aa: CSASRQVSTSYEQYF

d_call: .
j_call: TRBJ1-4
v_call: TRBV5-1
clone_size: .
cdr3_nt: TGCGCCAGCAGTACAGGGACTGAAAAACTGTTTTTT
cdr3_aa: CASSTGTEKLFF

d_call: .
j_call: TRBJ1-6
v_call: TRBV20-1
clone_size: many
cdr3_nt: TGCAGTGCTAGAGTCGGAACCTATAATTCACCCCTCCACTTT
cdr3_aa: CSARVGTYNSPLHF

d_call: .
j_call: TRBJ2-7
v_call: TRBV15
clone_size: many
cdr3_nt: TGTGCCACCAGCAGAGAATTGACCAGCTCCTACGAGCAGTACTTC
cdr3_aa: CATSRELTSSYEQYF

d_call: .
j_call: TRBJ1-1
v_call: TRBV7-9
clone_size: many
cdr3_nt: TGTGCCAGCAGTCCCGAGGCGGGGGACACTGAAGCTTTCTTT
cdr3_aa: CASSPEAGDTEAFF

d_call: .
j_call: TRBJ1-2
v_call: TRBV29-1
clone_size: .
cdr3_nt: TGCAGCGCCCTAAGTTTAAACAGCTATGGCTACACCTTC
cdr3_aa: CSALSLNSYGYTF

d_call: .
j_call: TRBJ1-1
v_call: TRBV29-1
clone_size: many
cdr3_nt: TGCAGCGTTGCAGGGGCCGAGAACACTGAAGCTTTCTTT
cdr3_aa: CSVAGAENTEAFF

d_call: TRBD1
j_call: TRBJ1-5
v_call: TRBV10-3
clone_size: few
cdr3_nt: TGTGCCATCAGTGGGGGACAGGGTTTATACCAGCCCCAGCATTTT
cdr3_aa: CAISGGQGLYQPQHF

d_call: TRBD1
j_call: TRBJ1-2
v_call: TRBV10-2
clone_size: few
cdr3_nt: TGCGCCAGCAGTGAGAGGGGGCGCGACTATGGCTACACCTTC
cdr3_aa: CASSERGRDYGYTF

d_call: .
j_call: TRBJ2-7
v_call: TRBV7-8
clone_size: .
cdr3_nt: TGTGCCAGCACCCCAACCCCAGGGCTCTACGAGCAGTACTTC
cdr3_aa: CASTPTPGLYEQYF

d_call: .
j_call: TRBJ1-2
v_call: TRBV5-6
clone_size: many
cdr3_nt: TGTGCCAGCAGCGACGGACAAATTAACTATGGCTACACCTTC
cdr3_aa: CASSDGQINYGYTF

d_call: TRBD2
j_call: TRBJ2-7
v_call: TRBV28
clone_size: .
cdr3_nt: TGTGCCAGCAGTTCCCTCGGACTAGCTCTCGAGCAGTACTTC
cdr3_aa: CASSSLGLALEQYF

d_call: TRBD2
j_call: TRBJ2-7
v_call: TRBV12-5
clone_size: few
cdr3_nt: TGTGCTAGGGGGACTAGCGGGCCCTACGAGCAGTACTTC
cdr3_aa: CARGTSGPYEQYF

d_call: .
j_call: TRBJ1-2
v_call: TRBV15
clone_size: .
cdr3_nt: TGTGCCACCACCTCCCCGGGCACTGCGGGCTACACCTTC
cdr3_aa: CATTSPGTAGYTF

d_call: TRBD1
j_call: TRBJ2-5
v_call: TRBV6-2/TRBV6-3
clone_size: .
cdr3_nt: TGTGCCAGCAGACACACAGGACAGGGGGAAGAGACCCAGTACTTC
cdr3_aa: CASRHTGQGEETQYF

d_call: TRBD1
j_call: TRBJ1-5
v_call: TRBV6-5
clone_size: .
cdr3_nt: TGTGCCAGCAGCTACCGCTCCGGGACAGGGAGCAATCAGCCCCAGCATTTT
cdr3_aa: CASSYRSGTGSNQPQHF

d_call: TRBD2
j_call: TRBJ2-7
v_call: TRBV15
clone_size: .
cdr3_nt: TGTGCCACCAGCAGAGATCAGTTAGCGGGAGGTAGGCAGTACTTC
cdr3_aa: CATSRDQLAGGRQYF

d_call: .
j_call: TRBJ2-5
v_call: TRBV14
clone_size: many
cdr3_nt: TGTGCCAGCAGCCAGGACTTACCGTTCCGGGAGACCCAGTACTTC
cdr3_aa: CASSQDLPFRETQYF

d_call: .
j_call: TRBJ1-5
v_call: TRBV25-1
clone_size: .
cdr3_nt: TGTGCCAGCAGTACATTTCGGGGAAACAATCAGCCCCAGCATTTT
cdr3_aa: CASSTFRGNNQPQHF

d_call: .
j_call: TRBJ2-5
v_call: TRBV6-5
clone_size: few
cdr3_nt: TGTGCCAGCAGTCATCCAGAGACTCAAGAGACCCAGTACTTC
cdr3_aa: CASSHPETQETQYF

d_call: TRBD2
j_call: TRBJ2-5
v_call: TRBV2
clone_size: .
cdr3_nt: TGTGCCAGCAGTTACGGGACTCTAGCGGGGCAAGAGACCCAGTACTTC
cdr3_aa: CASSYGTLAGQETQYF

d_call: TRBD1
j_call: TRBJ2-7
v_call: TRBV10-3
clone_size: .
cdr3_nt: TGTGCCACGATTCCGACAGGGGCTCACTACGAGCAGTACTTC
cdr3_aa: CATIPTGAHYEQYF

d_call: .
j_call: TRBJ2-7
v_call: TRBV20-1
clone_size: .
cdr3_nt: TGCAGTGCTACCGATAACAACTACGAGCAGTACTTC
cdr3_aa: CSATDNNYEQYF

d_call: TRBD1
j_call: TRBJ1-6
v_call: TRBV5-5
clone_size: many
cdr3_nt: TGTGCCAGCAGCGTAGGGGGCCAGTCACCCCTCCACTTT
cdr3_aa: CASSVGGQSPLHF

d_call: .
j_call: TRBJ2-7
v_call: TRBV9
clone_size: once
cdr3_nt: TGTGCCAGCAGCGTCCAGACAGCATACGAGCAGTACTTC
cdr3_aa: CASSVQTAYEQYF

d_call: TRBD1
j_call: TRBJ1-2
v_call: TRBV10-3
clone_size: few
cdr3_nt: TGTGCCATCAGTGGGGACAGGGGGCGGACGGGCTATGGCTACACCTTC
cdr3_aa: CAISGDRGRTGYGYTF